The 24 T cell receptor beta chains given below trace back to one sample, sequenced in a study of blood T cell repertoires in COVID-19. Data came from immunoSEQ multiplex PCR; TCRdb stores just in-frame clones and leaves some out. The repertoire holds about 240,000 clones, with 80% to 85% as singletons. Sample: peripheral blood. These receptors were obtained from a woman under 30 with acute or convalescent COVID-19.

V is TRBV29-1 and J is TRBJ2-3; perhaps TRBD2 as D (5 bases). The CDR3 runs to 15 residues. Germline V gives CDR1 SQVTM, CDR2 ANQGSEA. V was trimmed by 6 bases and J by 3 bases, leaving 19 bases between them. CDR3 residues: CSVAQTPGWTDTQYF. The DNA for the CDR3 is TGCAGCGTCGCTCAAACTCCGGGGTGGACAGATACGCAGTATTTT.

The V and J genes are TRBV5-5 and TRBJ2-1; D is perhaps TRBD1 (6 bases). CDR1 and CDR2 from the germline V gene are SGHKS and YYEKEE (reference sequence). The CDR3 is made up of 17 amino acids. The germline V and J ends were trimmed by 4 bases and 0 bases, with 17 bases remaining between them. This CDR3 is CASSLLGQRSSYNEQFF. The CDR3 DNA reads TGTGCCAGCAGCCTTCTCGGACAGAGGAGCTCCTACAATGAGCAGTTCTTC.

The chain recombines TRBV30 with TRBJ1-2, with 8 bases fitting TRBD1. The CDR3 length is 13 residues. J gave up 4 bases and V 6 bases, and 7 bases lay outside the gene matches. From germline, CDR1 is GTSNPN and CDR2 SVGIG (reference sequence). Written as DNA, the CDR3 is TGTGCCTGTCTTACAGGGGGAGGCTATGGCTACACCTTC. It is translated as CACLTGGGYGYTF.

This chain connects TRBV27 to TRBJ1-5; TRBD1 agrees at 8 bases. The CDR3 totals 15 residues. In germline, CDR1 is MNHEY, CDR2 SMNVEV (reference sequence). Trimming cost V 5 bases and J 5 bases; bases outside gene matches: 8. The CDR3 DNA is TGTGCCAGCAGTCCCAGGGGGCTGAGGGATCAGCCCCAGCATTTT. This encodes CASSPRGLRDQPQHF.

The chain couples TRBV7-2 to TRBJ2-7, with 9 bases lining up with TRBD2. The CDR3 runs 17 residues. Germline CDR1 SGHTA, CDR2 FQGNSA. V was clipped by 3 bases and J by 0 bases; unmatched bases: 9. CDR3 bases: TGTGCCAGCAGCTTTTCGGGCGGGAGGGCCCCCTCCTACGAGCAGTACTTC. Translated: CASSFSGGRAPSYEQYF.

J is TRBJ1-3 and V is TRBV7-9; 8 positions match TRBD1. CDR1 and CDR2 (germline): SEHNR, FQNEAQ (reference sequence). V shed 4 bases and J 0 bases; nucleotides not matched to a gene: 5. This CDR3 has 16 residues. CDR3 protein: CASSYIRGHSGNTIYF. CDR3 DNA: TGTGCCAGCAGCTATATCAGGGGGCACTCTGGAAACACCATATATTTT.

The chain uses TRBV30 and TRBJ1-2; TRBD1 is a possible D gene (5 bases). V lost 0 bases, J lost 5 bases, and 10 bases lay in between. This CDR3 comprises 13 residues. Per the germline V gene, CDR1 is GTSNPN and CDR2 is SVGIG (reference sequence). The CDR3, as DNA: TGTGCCTGGAGTGTTGGGTCAGGGTATGGCTACACCTTC. It translates to CAWSVGSGYGYTF. Variable domain in full (rest from reference TRBV30 and TRBJ1-2): SQTIHQWPATLVQPVGSPLSLECTVEGTSNPNLYWYRQAAGRGLQLLFYSVGIGQISSEVPQNLSASRPQDRQFILSSKKLLLSDSGFYLCAWSVGSGYGYTFGSGTRLTVV.

This chain uses TRBV27 with TRBJ2-7; D is unclear. Germline V gene data show CDR1 as MNHEY and CDR2 as SMNVEV (reference sequence). The germline V and J ends were trimmed by 3 bases and 2 bases, with 17 bases remaining between them. The CDR3 covers 16 residues. CDR3 DNA sequence: TGTGCCAGCAGTTTGGTGTCAGTCCGACTCCCCTACGAGCAGTACTTC. Its translation: CASSLVSVRLPYEQYF.

This clone has only a few counts. The rearrangement joins TRBV28 to TRBJ1-1; perhaps TRBD1 as D (6 bases). The V end was cut by 7 bases, the J end by 5 bases, with 11 bases between. The CDR3 loop spans 12 amino acids. The V gene's germline CDR1 is MDHEN and CDR2 SYDVKM. The CDR3 region is CASTDRLTEAFF. CDR3 nucleotide sequence: TGTGCCAGCACGGACAGACTGACTGAAGCTTTCTTT.

The genes are TRBV7-9 and TRBJ2-1; TRBD2 matches 8 bases. This CDR3 has 15 amino acids. Germline V CDR1 and CDR2: SEHNR, FQNEAQ (reference sequence). After removal of 0 bases from V and 3 bases from J, the junction contained 1 base not matched to a gene. CDR3 in amino acids: CASSLAAGVYNEQFF. CDR3 DNA: TGTGCCAGCAGCTTAGCAGCGGGGGTCTACAATGAGCAGTTCTTC.

V gene TRBV5-8 combines with J gene TRBJ1-5; D is perhaps TRBD1 (5 bases). Germline CDR1 SGHTS, CDR2 YDEGEE. V was shortened by 0 bases and J by 2 bases, with 9 bases between the two germline ends. The CDR3 sequence is 15 residues long. CDR3 sequence reads: CASSLVQAGNQPQHF. The CDR3 DNA reads as TGTGCCAGCAGCTTGGTACAGGCCGGCAATCAGCCCCAGCATTTT.

This clone was seen a single time. The chain carries TRBV6-2 or TRBV6-3 and TRBJ2-3; D is unresolved. There are 16 residues in the CDR3. V dropped 0 bases and J dropped 1 base, with 11 bases sitting between them. Germline V gene sequence: CDR1 MNHEY, CDR2 SVGEGT. This CDR3 is CASSYSTLVGTDTQYF. For the CDR3, the DNA is TGTGCCAGCAGTTACTCGACCCTAGTGGGCACAGATACGCAGTATTTT.

In this sample, this clone turned up a few times. This rearrangement joins TRBV19 to TRBJ1-2; 7 nucleotides align to TRBD1. V shed 9 bases, J shed 4 bases, and the junction held 8 bases outside the gene matches. This CDR3 region has 13 residues. In germline, CDR1 is LNHDA, CDR2 SQIVND (reference sequence). The CDR3 loop reads CASDRAKIYGYTF. CDR3 DNA: TGTGCCAGCGACAGGGCCAAAATCTATGGCTACACCTTC.

The chain links TRBV9 to TRBJ2-2, with a tentative D call TRBD1 (5 bases). CDR3 length: 16 residues. Trimming cost V 0 bases and J 3 bases, with 12 bases left between them. Germline-derived CDR1 and CDR2 are SGDLS and YYNGEE. The CDR3 DNA is TGTGCCAGCAGCGTAGAGCCAGGGATGGACACCGGGGAGCTGTTTTTT. Translating it yields CASSVEPGMDTGELFF. The variable domain in full, completed from reference TRBV9 and TRBJ2-2, reads DSGVTQTPKHLITATGQRVTLRCSPRSGDLSVYWYQQSLDQGLQFLIQYYNGEERAKGNILERFSAQQFPDLHSELNLSSLELGDSALYFCASSVEPGMDTGELFFGEGSRLTVL.

V gene TRBV4-3 combines with J gene TRBJ2-5; 13 positions agree with TRBD2. CDR1 and CDR2 (germline): LGHNA, YSLEER. The CDR3 loop spans 18 amino acids. The junction had 5 bases not matched to a gene; V was cut back by 0 bases and J by 1 base. CDR3 in amino acids: CASSQEVGLAGTQETQYF. Written as DNA, the CDR3 is TGCGCCAGCAGCCAAGAGGTGGGACTAGCGGGAACCCAAGAGACCCAGTACTTC.

The chain recombines TRBV11-2 with TRBJ2-7; TRBD1 aligns across 7 bases. This CDR3 is built from 16 residues. Trimming removed 5 bases from V and 1 base from J; junction bases left unmatched: 11. Germline loops: CDR1 SGHAT, CDR2 FQNNGV. DNA of the CDR3: TGTGCCAGCAGCCATTTTAGACAGGGCCAGTCCTACGAGCAGTACTTC. Translating it yields CASSHFRQGQSYEQYF.

This chain connects TRBV29-1 to TRBJ2-1; tentative D call: TRBD1 (5 bases). Germline CDR1 reads SQVTM; CDR2 reads ANQGSEA. There are 14 residues in the CDR3. The V end was cut by 2 bases, the J end by 9 bases, with 17 bases between. CDR3 nucleotide sequence: TGCAGCGTTGAAAGTGGTTCAGGGTCAGGTGAGCAGTTCTTC. Its translation: CSVESGSGSGEQFF.

The chain joins TRBV5-1 to TRBJ1-1, with D hard to call. The germline V gene encodes CDR1 SGHRS and CDR2 YFSETQ. The V and J ends lost 0 bases and 2 bases respectively, with 11 bases between them. The CDR3 extends over 15 amino acids. This chain's CDR3 is CASSLAVPINTEAFF. CDR3 bases: TGCGCCAGCAGCTTGGCGGTCCCTATTAACACTGAAGCTTTCTTT.

The chain links TRBV7-2 to TRBJ2-7, with TRBD2 as a possible D gene (5 bases). V dropped 0 bases and J dropped 3 bases, with 15 bases sitting between them. This CDR3 comprises 16 residues. Germline CDR1 and CDR2: SGHTA and FQGNSA. The chain's CDR3 is CASSLAISASIYEQYF. DNA for the CDR3: TGTGCCAGCAGCTTAGCGATTAGCGCTTCGATCTACGAGCAGTACTTC.

This sequence joins TRBV28 and TRBJ2-2; D gene unclear. The CDR3 is made up of 13 amino acids. The germline gives CDR1 MDHEN, CDR2 SYDVKM. Trimming left V 7 bases short and J 2 bases short, with 8 bases between. This CDR3 reads CASKHTNTGELFF. In nucleotides, the CDR3 is TGTGCCAGCAAACATACAAACACCGGGGAGCTGTTTTTT.

This clone has only a few counts. The rearrangement joins TRBV5-1 to TRBJ1-3; D is possibly TRBD1 (6 bases). The CDR3 is 13 residues long. V lost 0 bases, J lost 7 bases, and 8 bases lay in between. Germline V gene data show CDR1 as SGHRS and CDR2 as YFSETQ. The CDR3 loop reads CASSLDRENTIYF. CDR3 coding DNA: TGCGCCAGCAGCTTGGACAGGGAGAACACCATATATTTT.

The rearrangement links TRBV3-1 (or the pseudogene TRBV3-2) to TRBJ1-2, with D tentatively TRBD1 (5 bases). The length of the CDR3 is 13 residues. CDR1 and CDR2 from the germline V gene are LGHDT and YNNKEL (reference sequence). Deletions cut 5 bases from V and 6 bases from J, with 13 bases between. CDR3 protein: CASSTAGGDGYTF. CDR3 DNA: TGTGCCAGCAGCACCGCGGGGGGGGATGGCTACACCTTC.

J is TRBJ2-1 and V is TRBV4-3; perhaps TRBD2 as D (6 bases). The CDR3 loop spans 14 amino acids. Trimming left V 0 bases short and J 9 bases short, with 12 bases between. The germline V gene has CDR1 LGHNA and CDR2 YSLEER. DNA of the CDR3: TGCGCCAGCAGCCAAGATCGTCTAGCGTTTGAGCAGTTCTTC. It codes for CASSQDRLAFEQFF.

This clone turned up a few times. The CDR3 reads CASSLDPPGLGAQPQHF. CDR3 coding DNA: TGTGCCAGCAGCTTAGACCCCCCAGGGCTCGGCGCCCAGCCCCAGCATTTT. The chain has TRBV7-2 and TRBJ1-5; D might be TRBD1 (5 bases). Trimming cost V 1 base and J 7 bases, with 20 bases left between them. The length of the CDR3 is 17 residues. Germline V lookup: CDR1 SGHTA, CDR2 FQGNSA.